This TCR beta chain was obtained from a study of Graves' ophthalmopathy and Graves' hyperthyroidism. At the level of the study: Hyperthyroidism was considered stable when no ophthalmopathy appeared within 18 months of follow-up.

Overall study findings and caveats: Researchers report that a 13-signature model separated ophthalmopathy from stable hyperthyroidism, posting around 90% sensitivity and about 80% specificity.

Germline CDR1 reads SGHTA; CDR2 reads FQGNSA. The CDR3 is 15 residues long. V lost 6 bases and J lost 5, with 16 bases in between. As regards this clonotype: Its antigen is undetermined.

Amplification from RNA transcripts yielded the TCR beta CDR3 regions. RT-PCR in the first round used HTBI primers; a second-round multiplex PCR followed. TCRdb analysed the multiplex PCR reads with MiXCR anew, one entry per CDR3 protein. The data hold more than 1,000,000 distinct CDR3 sequences, with 36% observed a single time. The rearrangement joins TRBV7-2 to TRBJ2-2, with D possibly matching TRBD2 (6 bases). Sequencing used peripheral blood or thyroid tissue (not recorded which). The TCR sequence derives from an adult man with Graves' hyperthyroidism. CDR3: CASSYGGLGTGELFF. In DNA, the CDR3 is TGTGCCAGCAGTTACGGGGGATTAGGAACCGGGGAGCTGTTTTTT.